The 11 T cell receptor beta chains listed next were all sequenced from one sample in a study of blood T cell repertoires in COVID-19. Sequencing used immunoSEQ multiplex PCR; TCRdb keeps in-frame clones, though not all of them. The sample yields 140,000 or so clones, roughly 87% seen once. Sequenced: peripheral blood. Receptor source: a woman between 50 and 59 years old with acute or convalescent COVID-19.

The chain joins TRBV7-8 to TRBJ2-7; TRBD1 matches at 7 bases. CDR3 length: 15 amino acids. V gave up 4 bases and J gave up 0 bases; unmatched junction bases: 6. Germline V gene data show CDR1 as SGHVS and CDR2 as FQNEAQ. This CDR3 is CASSSRTGPSYEQYF. Written as DNA, the CDR3 is TGTGCCAGCAGCTCTAGGACAGGTCCCTCCTACGAGCAGTACTTC.

The chain combines TRBV5-1 with TRBJ1-2; tentatively, D is TRBD1 (6 bases). Trimming removed 4 bases at V and 8 bases at J, with 18 bases between. Germline CDR1 is SGHRS and CDR2 is YFSETQ. The CDR3 totals 14 residues. The CDR3 DNA reads as TGCGCCAGCAGCGTAGGAGGGGGGGCCGCGGGCTACACCTTC. Translated, it gives CASSVGGGAAGYTF.

The V gene is TRBV11-2, the J gene TRBJ2-7; D perhaps matches TRBD2 (6 bases). Germline values: CDR1 SGHAT, CDR2 FQNNGV. V shed 7 bases and J shed 7 bases, with 17 bases lying between them. CDR3 length equals 13 residues. The CDR3 reads CASIAGPAGEQYF. The CDR3 DNA reads TGTGCCAGCATCGCCGGGCCGGCGGGGGAGCAGTACTTC.

This chain joins TRBV25-1 and TRBJ1-2; 9 nucleotides match TRBD1. V was pared by 7 bases and J by 7 bases, with 16 bases of the junction left unmatched. Germline assignment: CDR1 MGHDK and CDR2 SYGVNS. CDR3 length: 16 residues. CDR3 protein: CASIPSHGQGPTGYTF. For the CDR3, the DNA is TGTGCCAGCATACCCAGTCATGGACAGGGGCCAACTGGCTACACCTTC.

This chain connects TRBV30 to TRBJ1-6; maybe TRBD1 (6 bases). V gave up 8 bases and J gave up 10 bases, with 9 bases separating them. Germline assignment: CDR1 GTSNPN and CDR2 SVGIG (reference sequence). The CDR3 consists of 10 residues. The CDR3 reads CAATGSPLHF. The CDR3 DNA is TGTGCCGCTACAGGGTCACCCCTCCACTTT.

This chain links TRBV29-1 with TRBJ2-6; D gene ambiguous. Germline values: CDR1 SQVTM, CDR2 ANQGSEA. This CDR3 has 13 amino acids. Trimming cost V 3 bases and J 2 bases, with 5 bases left between them. The CDR3 DNA follows: TGCAGCGTTGAGGAGACTGGGGCCAACGTCCTGACTTTC. Translated, it gives CSVEETGANVLTF.

V is TRBV4-1 and J is TRBJ1-1, with 7 bases identical to TRBD1. The CDR3 runs to 15 residues. Germline loops: CDR1 MGHRA, CDR2 YSYEKL. Germline trimming cut 4 bases from V and 0 bases from J; bases unmatched to any gene: 5. CDR3 sequence (DNA): TGCGCCAGCAGCCTATTAGGACAGGTGAACACTGAAGCTTTCTTT. It is translated as CASSLLGQVNTEAFF.

This chain links TRBV11-2 with TRBJ2-1; perhaps TRBD1 as D (6 bases). From germline, CDR1 is SGHAT and CDR2 FQNNGV. Between the trimmed V and J ends, which lost 3 bases and 4 bases, there was a span of 7 bases. The CDR3 spans 13 residues. For the CDR3, the DNA is TGTGCCAGCAGCTTCCAGGGGTACAATGAGCAGTTCTTC. Residues: CASSFQGYNEQFF.

The chain employs TRBV4-1 and TRBJ2-5; 14 nucleotides match TRBD2. The CDR3 is 16 residues long. Germline V gives CDR1 MGHRA, CDR2 YSYEKL. With V trimmed by 2 bases and J by 5 bases, 4 bases remained unmatched. CDR3 DNA sequence: TGCGCCAGCAGCCAAAGACTAGCGGGGGGGCCTGAGACCCAGTACTTC. This gives the protein CASSQRLAGGPETQYF.

V and J are TRBV6-6 and TRBJ1-4; possibly TRBD1 for D (6 bases). V was trimmed by 4 bases and J by 4 bases, leaving 13 bases between them. This CDR3 has 15 residues. Germline V gene data show CDR1 as MNHNY and CDR2 as SVGAGI (reference sequence). The CDR3, as DNA: TGTGCCAGCAGTTCCCCGGGACAAGATAATGAAAAACTGTTTTTT. Amino acids: CASSSPGQDNEKLFF.

CDR3 in DNA: TGTGCCAGCAGCTTTCAGGGGTCAATTGGAAACACCATATATTTT. Its protein product is CASSFQGSIGNTIYF. The chain uses TRBV5-4 and TRBJ1-3, with a possible D match to TRBD1 (6 bases). This CDR3 spans 15 amino acids. In germline, CDR1 is SGHNT, CDR2 YYREEE (reference sequence). Trimming shortened V by 2 bases and J by 3 bases, and 12 bases separated the two germline ends. Drawing the rest from reference TRBV5-4 and TRBJ1-3, the complete variable domain is ETGVTQSPTHLIKTRGQQVTLRCSSQSGHNTVSWYQQALGQGPQFIFQYYREEENGRGNFPPRFSGLQFPNYSSELNVNALELDDSALYLCASSFQGSIGNTIYFGEGSWLTVV.